This T cell receptor beta chain was sequenced for a study of shared clonotypes between healthy human individuals. The assay was immunoSEQ multiplex PCR, and TCRdb's table has in-frame clones only and misses some. The sample lists approximately 400,000 clones; approximately 97% were seen once. The CDR3 is 17 residues long. CDR1 and CDR2 (germline): MDHEN, SYDVKM. The J segment lost 1 base and the V segment lost 6 bases, leaving 9 bases of the junction unmatched. Sequencing was performed on memory CD8+ T cells sorted from blood. As to subset: CD45RO+ cells pooled with CCR7-negative TemRA cells. The sequence was obtained from a man aged 25 to 40 in good health. The chain has TRBV28 and TRBJ2-3, with 11 positions matching TRBD2. CDR3 protein: CASSLLTSGRGTDTQYF. In DNA, the CDR3 is TGTGCCAGCAGCCTCCTAACTAGCGGGAGAGGCACAGATACGCAGTATTTT. Full variable domain (missing parts from reference TRBV28 and TRBJ2-3): DVKVTQSSRYLVKRTGEKVFLECVQDMDHENMFWYRQDPGLGLRLIYFSYDVKMKEKGDIPEGYSVSREKKERFSLILESASTNQTSMYLCASSLLTSGRGTDTQYFGPGTRLTVL.